This TCR beta chain came from a study of TIL therapy for anti-PD-1-resistant metastatic lung cancer. On the study more broadly: Median tumor PD-L1 proportion score was roughly 5.5%. Median tumor mutation burden was around 1.6 mutations per megabase. Most patients had lung adenocarcinoma.

As for time point: pre-treatment sample, taken before nivolumab and TIL therapy. Tumor tissue came from excised metastases, mostly pleural nodules or supraclavicular lymph nodes. The immunoSEQ assay was v3. Assay: immunoSEQ multiplex PCR; the TCRdb copy retains only in-frame clones and omits some. The sample consists of about 95,000 clones, about three fifths of them appearing once. This CDR3 region has 15 residues. V was pared by 6 bases and J by 0 bases, with 12 bases between. In germline, CDR1 is LGHDT, CDR2 YNNKEL (reference sequence). This sequence was found in a person aged 30 to 80 with non-small cell lung cancer. Sample: tumor tissue, taken at baseline. The rearrangement joins TRBV3-1 (or the pseudogene TRBV3-2) to TRBJ1-3, with D possibly being TRBD1 (5 bases). The CDR3 DNA follows: TGTGCCAGCAGTTTAGGACAAGTCTCTGGAAACACCATATATTTT. This translates into CASSLGQVSGNTIYF.